These T cell receptor beta chains were read from a single sample in a study of T cell responses to AZD1222 COVID-19 vaccine. Profiled with immunoSEQ multiplex PCR; TCRdb holds only in-frame clones, not every one. Here the sample spans 110,000 to 150,000 clones, 92% being singletons. Sample: peripheral blood, taken on day 0 of AZD1222 vaccination. The receptors shown here come from an adult in good health. Both conserved end residues are part of each CDR3. Each record gives: V gene, clone size, CDR3 length, J gene, D gene, CDR3 DNA, CDR3 protein. D genes are given only for firm matches. Clone size appears in some rows only: once, few, many, or a class for an expanded clone.

V: TRBV6-4; size: NA; length: 16; J: TRBJ1-1; D: NA; DNA: TGTGCCAGCAGTGATACGATAGGAGGAATGAACACTGAAGCTTTCTTT; CDR3: CASSDTIGGMNTEAFF
V: TRBV6-6; size: NA; length: 15; J: TRBJ2-1; D: TRBD2; DNA: TGTGCCAGCAGTTACGGTAGCGGGGGTTACAATGAGCAGTTCTTC; CDR3: CASSYGSGGYNEQFF
V: TRBV4-1; size: NA; length: 16; J: TRBJ1-6; D: TRBD1; DNA: TGCGCCAACAGCCGACAGGGACGCTCCTATAATTCACCCCTCCACTTT; CDR3: CANSRQGRSYNSPLHF
V: TRBV7-9; size: NA; length: 12; J: TRBJ1-1; D: NA; DNA: TGTGCCAGCACCCGGGGGGCCACTGAAGCTTTCTTT; CDR3: CASTRGATEAFF
V: TRBV5-6; size: NA; length: 16; J: TRBJ2-4; D: TRBD2; DNA: TGTGCCAGCAGCTTGGGTATGGGACTAGCGGCAAACATTCAGTACTTC; CDR3: CASSLGMGLAANIQYF
V: TRBV18; size: NA; length: 16; J: TRBJ2-5; D: NA; DNA: TGTGCCAGCTCACCACGAGGAGTGGAGGGGAGGGAGACCCAGTACTTC; CDR3: CASSPRGVEGRETQYF
V: TRBV12-3/TRBV12-4; size: once; length: 13; J: TRBJ1-5; D: NA; DNA: TGTGCCAGCAGTTCCGAGGGCGGTCAGCCCCAGCATTTT; CDR3: CASSSEGGQPQHF
V: TRBV18; size: NA; length: 13; J: TRBJ1-1; D: NA; DNA: TGTGCCAGCTCACCCCGACAGAACACTGAAGCTTTCTTT; CDR3: CASSPRQNTEAFF
V: TRBV7-2; size: once; length: 12; J: TRBJ2-1; D: NA; DNA: TGTGCCAGCACCGAGGGCTACAATGAGCAGTTCTTC; CDR3: CASTEGYNEQFF
V: TRBV19; size: NA; length: 13; J: TRBJ2-5; D: NA; DNA: TGTGCCAGTAGACCAGGGAACGGAGAGACCCAGTACTTC; CDR3: CASRPGNGETQYF
V: TRBV4-1; size: NA; length: 16; J: TRBJ1-4; D: NA; DNA: TGCGCCAGCCGCGGTGGGGCTAAGACAACTAATGAAAAACTGTTTTTT; CDR3: CASRGGAKTTNEKLFF
V: TRBV28; size: NA; length: 16; J: TRBJ1-5; D: NA; DNA: TGTGCCAGCAGTCCCCTGGTAGGGGTGAGGAGTCAGCCCCAGCATTTT; CDR3: CASSPLVGVRSQPQHF
V: TRBV11-2; size: NA; length: 16; J: TRBJ2-2; D: TRBD2; DNA: TGTGCCAGCAGCGATAGGGGCGGGAGAGACACCGGGGAGCTGTTTTTT; CDR3: CASSDRGGRDTGELFF
V: TRBV12-5; size: NA; length: 12; J: TRBJ1-6; D: NA; DNA: TGTGCTAGTGGTTTGGACTTTTCACCCCTCCACTTT; CDR3: CASGLDFSPLHF
V: TRBV18; size: once; length: 19; J: TRBJ1-6; D: TRBD1; DNA: TGTGCCAGCTCACCGTCCGGACAGGGCGCGGGGGGGAATAATTCACCCCTCCACTTT; CDR3: CASSPSGQGAGGNNSPLHF
V: TRBV5-4; size: NA; length: 14; J: TRBJ1-5; D: NA; DNA: TGTGCCAGCAGCTGGGGAACGGGCAATCAGCCCCAGCATTTT; CDR3: CASSWGTGNQPQHF
V: TRBV5-1; size: NA; length: 16; J: TRBJ2-2; D: NA; DNA: TGCGCCAGCAGCTCCGGGCCCTCCGGGGACACCGGGGAGCTGTTTTTT; CDR3: CASSSGPSGDTGELFF
V: TRBV12-3/TRBV12-4; size: NA; length: 11; J: TRBJ1-2; D: NA; DNA: TGTGCCAGCAGCCGAACCTATGGCTACACCTTC; CDR3: CASSRTYGYTF
V: TRBV2; size: NA; length: 14; J: TRBJ1-5; D: TRBD1; DNA: TGTGCCAGCAGTCTCGACAGGGGGATTCAGCCCCAGCATTTT; CDR3: CASSLDRGIQPQHF
V: TRBV7-3; size: NA; length: 17; J: TRBJ2-5; D: TRBD2; DNA: TGTGCCAGCAGCTTCGGGACTAGCGGGATTCTACAAGAGACCCAGTACTTC; CDR3: CASSFGTSGILQETQYF
V: TRBV18; size: NA; length: 15; J: TRBJ1-5; D: NA; DNA: TGTGCCAGCTCACCCGGTGGGGGTGGTTTCACGCCCCAGCATTTT; CDR3: CASSPGGGGFTPQHF
V: TRBV3-1/TRBV3-2; size: NA; length: 16; J: TRBJ2-7; D: TRBD2; DNA: TGTGCCAGCAGCTCCCATCCGGGAGGAGGTGTTGGCGAGCAGTACTTC; CDR3: CASSSHPGGGVGEQYF
V: TRBV11-2; size: NA; length: 12; J: TRBJ1-2; D: NA; DNA: TGTGCCAGCAGCTTAAGAACCTATGGCTACACCTTC; CDR3: CASSLRTYGYTF
V: TRBV19; size: NA; length: 13; J: TRBJ1-2; D: NA; DNA: TGTGCCAGTAGTATCTACAACCTGGATGGCTACACCTTC; CDR3: CASSIYNLDGYTF
V: TRBV7-3; size: once; length: 15; J: TRBJ1-1; D: TRBD1; DNA: TGTGCCAGCAGCCCGCGACAGGGTTCGAACACTGAAGCTTTCTTT; CDR3: CASSPRQGSNTEAFF
V: TRBV19; size: NA; length: 20; J: TRBJ2-2; D: TRBD2; DNA: TGTGCCAGTATACCGCTACCGGGACTAGCGGGAGCCGTAAACACCGGGGAGCTGTTTTTT; CDR3: CASIPLPGLAGAVNTGELFF
V: TRBV6-2/TRBV6-3; size: once; length: 14; J: TRBJ2-1; D: NA; DNA: TGTGCCAGCAGTTACTCCACAAACCACAATGAGCAGTTCTTC; CDR3: CASSYSTNHNEQFF
V: TRBV19; size: NA; length: 14; J: TRBJ2-2; D: NA; DNA: TGTGCCAGTAGTATGACAGGAGGCACCGGGGAGCTGTTTTTT; CDR3: CASSMTGGTGELFF
V: TRBV20-1; size: NA; length: 13; J: TRBJ2-3; D: TRBD2; DNA: TGCAGTGCTAGTAGCGGGAGGGGAAATACGCAGTATTTT; CDR3: CSASSGRGNTQYF
V: TRBV6-6; size: NA; length: 14; J: TRBJ2-7; D: TRBD1; DNA: TGTGCCAGCAGACAACAGGGGATTATCCACGAGCAGTACTTC; CDR3: CASRQQGIIHEQYF
V: TRBV2; size: NA; length: 14; J: TRBJ2-2; D: TRBD2; DNA: TGTGCCAGCTTAGCGGGAGTTGGCACCGGGGAGCTGTTTTTT; CDR3: CASLAGVGTGELFF
V: TRBV5-4; size: NA; length: 11; J: TRBJ2-1; D: NA; DNA: TGTGCCAGCAGCCAAGACAATGAGCAGTTCTTC; CDR3: CASSQDNEQFF
V: TRBV30; size: NA; length: 17; J: TRBJ1-6; D: NA; DNA: TGTGCCTGGATCAGCGGCGCGGTCTACTCCTATAATTCACCCCTCCACTTT; CDR3: CAWISGAVYSYNSPLHF
V: TRBV6-5; size: NA; length: 14; J: TRBJ1-1; D: TRBD1; DNA: TGTGCCAGCAGAGCGACAGGGAGGGACACTGAAGCTTTCTTT; CDR3: CASRATGRDTEAFF
V: TRBV4-1; size: NA; length: 14; J: TRBJ2-1; D: NA; DNA: TGCGCCAGCAGCCAACCTCTCCAGAGGGGTGAGCAGTTCTTC; CDR3: CASSQPLQRGEQFF
V: TRBV21-1; size: NA; length: 13; J: TRBJ1-6; D: NA; DNA: TGTGCCAGCAGGGGGGCCGGAAATTCACCCCTCCACTTT; CDR3: CASRGAGNSPLHF
V: TRBV21-1; size: few; length: 14; J: TRBJ2-7; D: NA; DNA: TGTGCCAGCAGCAAAGCGTCTAGCTCCTACGAGCAGTACTTC; CDR3: CASSKASSSYEQYF
V: TRBV6-6; size: NA; length: 15; J: TRBJ2-2; D: NA; DNA: TGTGCCAGCAGTTACCAACAGCCGAACACCGGGGAGCTGTTTTTT; CDR3: CASSYQQPNTGELFF
V: TRBV27; size: NA; length: 19; J: TRBJ2-3; D: TRBD2; DNA: TGTGCCAGCAGTTTATTGGCGGGACTAGCGGGAGAGATTCCTGATACGCAGTATTTT; CDR3: CASSLLAGLAGEIPDTQYF
V: TRBV5-8; size: NA; length: 11; J: TRBJ1-5; D: NA; DNA: TGTGCCAGCAGCTTGTTTCATCCCCAGCATTTT; CDR3: CASSLFHPQHF
V: TRBV10-3; size: large; length: 16; J: TRBJ2-3; D: TRBD2; DNA: TGTGCCATCAGTGAGTCGAGCGGGACTAGCGGGACCGGGCGGTATTTT; CDR3: CAISESSGTSGTGRYF
V: TRBV3-1/TRBV3-2; size: NA; length: 15; J: TRBJ2-1; D: NA; DNA: TGTGCCAGCAGCCAAGACCGGGAATCCTACAATGAGCAGTTCTTC; CDR3: CASSQDRESYNEQFF
V: TRBV27; size: NA; length: 14; J: TRBJ1-1; D: NA; DNA: TGTGCCAGCAGAATCGGACAGAGGGCCGTTGAAGCTTTCTTT; CDR3: CASRIGQRAVEAFF